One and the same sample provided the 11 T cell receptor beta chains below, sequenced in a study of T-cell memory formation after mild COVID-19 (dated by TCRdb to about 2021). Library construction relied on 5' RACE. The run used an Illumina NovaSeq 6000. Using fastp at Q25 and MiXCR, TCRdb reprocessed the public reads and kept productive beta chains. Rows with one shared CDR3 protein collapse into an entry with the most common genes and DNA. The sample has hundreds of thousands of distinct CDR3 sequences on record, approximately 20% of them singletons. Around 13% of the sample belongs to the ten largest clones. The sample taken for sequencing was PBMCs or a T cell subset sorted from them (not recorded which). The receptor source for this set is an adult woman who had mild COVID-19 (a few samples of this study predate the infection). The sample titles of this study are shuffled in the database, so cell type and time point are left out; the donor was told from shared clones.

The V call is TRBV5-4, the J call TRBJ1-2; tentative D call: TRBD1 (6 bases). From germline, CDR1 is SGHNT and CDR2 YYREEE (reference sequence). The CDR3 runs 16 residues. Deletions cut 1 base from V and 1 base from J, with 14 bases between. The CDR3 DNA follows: TGTGCCAGCAGCTTGTTTTCAGGACAGCGTAACTATGGCTACACCTTC. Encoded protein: CASSLFSGQRNYGYTF.

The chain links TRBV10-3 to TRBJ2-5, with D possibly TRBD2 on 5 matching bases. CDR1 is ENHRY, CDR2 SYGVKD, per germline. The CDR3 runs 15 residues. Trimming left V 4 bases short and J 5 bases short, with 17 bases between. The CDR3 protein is CAISAGILGRETQYF. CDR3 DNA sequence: TGTGCCATCAGTGCCGGGATCCTTGGACGGGAGACCCAGTACTTC.

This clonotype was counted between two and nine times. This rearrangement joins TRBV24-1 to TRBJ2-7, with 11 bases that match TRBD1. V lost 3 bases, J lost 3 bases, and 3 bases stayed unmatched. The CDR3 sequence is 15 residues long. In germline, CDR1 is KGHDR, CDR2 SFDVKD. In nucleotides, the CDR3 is TGTGCCACCAGTGATGCCGGGACAGGGGGCTACGAGCAGTACTTC. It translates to CATSDAGTGGYEQYF.

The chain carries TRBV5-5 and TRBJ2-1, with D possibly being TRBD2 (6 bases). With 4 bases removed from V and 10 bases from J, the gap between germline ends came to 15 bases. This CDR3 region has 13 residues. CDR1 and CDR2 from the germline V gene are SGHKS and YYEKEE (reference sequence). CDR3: CASSVGTPTEQFF. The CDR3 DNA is TGTGCCAGCAGCGTCGGGACTCCAACGGAGCAGTTCTTC.

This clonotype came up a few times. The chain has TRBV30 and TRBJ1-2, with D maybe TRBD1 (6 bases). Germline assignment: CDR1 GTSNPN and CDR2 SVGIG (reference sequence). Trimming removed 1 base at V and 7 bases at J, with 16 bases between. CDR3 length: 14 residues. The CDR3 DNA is TGTGCCTGGAGTGAGAGACGGGGGGCAGGTGGCTACACCTTC. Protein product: CAWSERRGAGGYTF.

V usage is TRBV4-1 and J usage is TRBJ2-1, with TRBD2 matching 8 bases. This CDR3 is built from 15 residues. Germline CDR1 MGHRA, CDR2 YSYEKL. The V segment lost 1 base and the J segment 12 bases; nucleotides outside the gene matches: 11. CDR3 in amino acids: CASSQVGGARVRQFF. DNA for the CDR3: TGCGCCAGCAGCCAAGTCGGGGGGGCCAGGGTAAGGCAGTTCTTC.

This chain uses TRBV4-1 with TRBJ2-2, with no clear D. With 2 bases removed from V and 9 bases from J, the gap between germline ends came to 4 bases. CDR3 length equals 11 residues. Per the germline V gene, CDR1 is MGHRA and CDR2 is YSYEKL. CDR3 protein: CASSQSRELFF. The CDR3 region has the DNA TGCGCCAGCAGCCAAAGCCGGGAGCTGTTTTTT.

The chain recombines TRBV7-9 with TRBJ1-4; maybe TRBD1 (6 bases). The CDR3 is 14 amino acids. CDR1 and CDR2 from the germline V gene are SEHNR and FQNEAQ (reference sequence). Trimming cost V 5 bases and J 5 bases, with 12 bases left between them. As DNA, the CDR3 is TGTGCCAGCAGCCGAGCGACAGGCAATGAAAAACTGTTTTTT. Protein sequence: CASSRATGNEKLFF.

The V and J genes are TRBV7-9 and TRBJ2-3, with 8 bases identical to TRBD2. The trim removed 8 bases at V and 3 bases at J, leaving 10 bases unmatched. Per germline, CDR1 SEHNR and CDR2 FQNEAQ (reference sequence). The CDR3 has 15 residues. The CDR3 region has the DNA TGTGCCAGCTACCTTCGCGGGGGGCGGACAGATACGCAGTATTTT. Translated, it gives CASYLRGGRTDTQYF.

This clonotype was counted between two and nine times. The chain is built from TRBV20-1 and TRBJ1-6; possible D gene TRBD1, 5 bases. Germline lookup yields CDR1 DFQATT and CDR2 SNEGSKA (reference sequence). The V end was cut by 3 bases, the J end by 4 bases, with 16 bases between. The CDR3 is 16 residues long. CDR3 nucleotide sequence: TGCAGTGCTAGGCATGTGGGGCTCGAATATAATTCACCCCTCCACTTT. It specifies CSARHVGLEYNSPLHF.

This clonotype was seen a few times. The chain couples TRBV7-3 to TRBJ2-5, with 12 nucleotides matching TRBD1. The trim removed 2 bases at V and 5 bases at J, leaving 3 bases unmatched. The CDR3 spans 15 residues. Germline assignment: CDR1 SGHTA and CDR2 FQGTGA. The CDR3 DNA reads TGTGCCAGCAGCTTAGGGACAGGGGGCTCGGAGACCCAGTACTTC. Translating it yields CASSLGTGGSETQYF.